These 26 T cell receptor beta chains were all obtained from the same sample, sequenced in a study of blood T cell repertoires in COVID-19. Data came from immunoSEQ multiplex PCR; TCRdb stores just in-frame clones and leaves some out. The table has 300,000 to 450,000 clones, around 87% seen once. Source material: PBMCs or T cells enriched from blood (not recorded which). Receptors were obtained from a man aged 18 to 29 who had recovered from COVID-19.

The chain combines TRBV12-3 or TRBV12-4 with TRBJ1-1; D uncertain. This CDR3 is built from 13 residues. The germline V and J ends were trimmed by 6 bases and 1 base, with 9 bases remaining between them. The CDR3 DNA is TGTGCCAGCAGGCAGACACCGAACACTGAAGCTTTCTTT. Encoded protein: CASRQTPNTEAFF.

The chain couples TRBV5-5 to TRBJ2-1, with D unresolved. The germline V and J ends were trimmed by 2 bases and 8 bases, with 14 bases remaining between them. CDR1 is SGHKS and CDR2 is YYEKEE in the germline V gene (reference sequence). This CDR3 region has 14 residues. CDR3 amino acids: CASSFGPGIDEQFF. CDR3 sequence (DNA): TGTGCCAGCAGCTTTGGCCCAGGAATCGATGAGCAGTTCTTC.

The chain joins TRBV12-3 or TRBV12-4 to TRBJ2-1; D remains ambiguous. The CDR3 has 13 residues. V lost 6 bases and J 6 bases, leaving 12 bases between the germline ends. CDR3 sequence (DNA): TGTGCCAGCAGCCCCCAAGCCACCAATGAGCAGTTCTTC. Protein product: CASSPQATNEQFF.

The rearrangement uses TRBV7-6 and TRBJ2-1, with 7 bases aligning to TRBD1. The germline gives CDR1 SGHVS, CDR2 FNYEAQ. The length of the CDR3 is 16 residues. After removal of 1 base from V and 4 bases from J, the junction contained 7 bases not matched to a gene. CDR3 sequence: CASSLGDGTAYNEQFF. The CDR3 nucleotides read TGTGCCAGCAGCTTAGGTGATGGGACAGCATACAATGAGCAGTTCTTC.

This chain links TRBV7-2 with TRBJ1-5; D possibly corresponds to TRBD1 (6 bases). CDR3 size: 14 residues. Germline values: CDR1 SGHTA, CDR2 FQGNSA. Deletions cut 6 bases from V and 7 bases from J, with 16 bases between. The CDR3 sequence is CASSTGRGYQPQHF. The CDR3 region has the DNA TGTGCCAGCAGTACAGGGAGGGGGTACCAGCCCCAGCATTTT.

This CDR3 reads CASKSQGDYGYTF. As DNA, the CDR3 is TGTGCCTCGAAATCACAGGGGGACTATGGCTACACCTTC. The chain links TRBV19 to TRBJ1-2; 8 nucleotides match TRBD1. The CDR3 spans 13 residues. Trimming took 11 bases from V and 3 from J; bases not matched to a gene: 8. In germline, CDR1 is LNHDA, CDR2 SQIVND (reference sequence).

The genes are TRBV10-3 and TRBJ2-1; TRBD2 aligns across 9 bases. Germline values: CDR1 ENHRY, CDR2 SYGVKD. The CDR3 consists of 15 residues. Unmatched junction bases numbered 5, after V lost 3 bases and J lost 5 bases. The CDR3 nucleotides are TGTGCCATCAGTGACGAGCGGGGGGCCGACAATGAGCAGTTCTTC. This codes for CAISDERGADNEQFF.

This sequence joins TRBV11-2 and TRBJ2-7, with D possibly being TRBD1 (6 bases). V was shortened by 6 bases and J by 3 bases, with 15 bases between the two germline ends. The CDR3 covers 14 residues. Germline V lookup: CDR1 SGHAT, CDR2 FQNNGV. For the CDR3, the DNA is TGTGCCAGCAGATACGACAGGCTGAGCTACGAGCAGTACTTC. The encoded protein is CASRYDRLSYEQYF.

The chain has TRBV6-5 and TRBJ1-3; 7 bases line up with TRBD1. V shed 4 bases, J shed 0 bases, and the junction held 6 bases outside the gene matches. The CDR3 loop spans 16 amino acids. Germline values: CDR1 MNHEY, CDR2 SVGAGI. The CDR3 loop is CASSSGQTYSGNTIYF. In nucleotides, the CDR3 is TGTGCCAGCAGTTCGGGACAGACCTACTCTGGAAACACCATATATTTT.

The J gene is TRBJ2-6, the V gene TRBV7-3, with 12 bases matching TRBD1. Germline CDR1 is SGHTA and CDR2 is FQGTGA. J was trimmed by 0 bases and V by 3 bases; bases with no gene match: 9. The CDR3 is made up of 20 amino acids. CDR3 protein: CASSLGQGALSVSGANVLTF. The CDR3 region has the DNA TGTGCCAGCAGCTTGGGACAGGGGGCTTTATCTGTCTCTGGGGCCAACGTCCTGACTTTC.

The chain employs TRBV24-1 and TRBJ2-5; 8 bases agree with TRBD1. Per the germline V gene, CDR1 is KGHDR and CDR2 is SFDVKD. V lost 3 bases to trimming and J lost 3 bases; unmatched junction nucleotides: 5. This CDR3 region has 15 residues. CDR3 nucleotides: TGTGCCACCAGTGATCCCGGGACAGGAGAAGAGACCCAGTACTTC. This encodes CATSDPGTGEETQYF.

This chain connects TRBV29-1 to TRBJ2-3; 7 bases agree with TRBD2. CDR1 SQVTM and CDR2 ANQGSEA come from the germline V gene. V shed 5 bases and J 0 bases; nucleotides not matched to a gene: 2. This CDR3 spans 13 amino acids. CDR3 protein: CSVTSVSTDTQYF. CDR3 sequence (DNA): TGCAGCGTTACTAGCGTAAGCACAGATACGCAGTATTTT.

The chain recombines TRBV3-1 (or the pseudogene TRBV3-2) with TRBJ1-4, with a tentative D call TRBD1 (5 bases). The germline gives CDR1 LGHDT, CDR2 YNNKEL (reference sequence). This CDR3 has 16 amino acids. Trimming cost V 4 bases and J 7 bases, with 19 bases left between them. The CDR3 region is CASSLGGGVVGEKLFF. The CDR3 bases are TGTGCCAGCAGCCTGGGGGGGGGAGTCGTAGGTGAAAAACTGTTTTTT.

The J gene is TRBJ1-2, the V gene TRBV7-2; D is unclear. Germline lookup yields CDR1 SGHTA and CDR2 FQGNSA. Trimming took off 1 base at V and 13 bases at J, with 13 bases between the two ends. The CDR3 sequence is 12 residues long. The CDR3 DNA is TGTGCCAGCAGCTTAGATACGGGGATCTCCACCTTC. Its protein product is CASSLDTGISTF.

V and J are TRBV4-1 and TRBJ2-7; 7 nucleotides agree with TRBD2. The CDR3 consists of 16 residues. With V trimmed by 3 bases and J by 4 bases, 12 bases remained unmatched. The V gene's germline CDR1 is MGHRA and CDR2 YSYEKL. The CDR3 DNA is TGCGCCAGCAGCCACCCCGGTAGGACTAGGGGTTACGAGCAGTACTTC. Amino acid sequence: CASSHPGRTRGYEQYF.

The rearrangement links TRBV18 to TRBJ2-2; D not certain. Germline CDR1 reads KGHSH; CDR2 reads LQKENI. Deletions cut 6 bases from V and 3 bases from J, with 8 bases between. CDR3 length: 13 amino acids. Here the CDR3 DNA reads TGTGCCAGCTCCCTAGGATACACCGGGGAGCTGTTTTTT. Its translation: CASSLGYTGELFF. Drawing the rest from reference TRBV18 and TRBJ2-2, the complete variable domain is NAGVMQNPRHLVRRRGQEARLRCSPMKGHSHVYWYRQLPEEGLKFMVYLQKENIIDESGMPKERFSAEFPKEGPSILRIQQVVRGDSAAYFCASSLGYTGELFFGEGSRLTVL.

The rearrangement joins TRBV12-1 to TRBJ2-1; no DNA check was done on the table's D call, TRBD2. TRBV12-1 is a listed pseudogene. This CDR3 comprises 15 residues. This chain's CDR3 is CASSPTSGRASEQFF. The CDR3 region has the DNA TGTGCCAGCAGCCCCACAAGCGGGAGGGCCTCCGAGCAGTTCTTC.

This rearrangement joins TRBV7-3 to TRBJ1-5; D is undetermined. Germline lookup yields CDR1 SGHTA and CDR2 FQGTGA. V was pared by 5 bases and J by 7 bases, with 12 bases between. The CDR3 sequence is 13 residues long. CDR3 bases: TGTGCCAGCAGCCTTGGGCCCGAGCAGCCCCAGCATTTT. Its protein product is CASSLGPEQPQHF.

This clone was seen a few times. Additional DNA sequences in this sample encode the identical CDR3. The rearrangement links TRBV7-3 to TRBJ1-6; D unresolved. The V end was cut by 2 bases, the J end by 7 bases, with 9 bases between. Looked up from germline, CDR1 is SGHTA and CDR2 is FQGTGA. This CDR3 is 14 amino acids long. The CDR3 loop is CASSLAGRNSPLHF. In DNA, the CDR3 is TGTGCCAGCAGCTTAGCCGGGAGGAATTCACCCCTCCACTTT.

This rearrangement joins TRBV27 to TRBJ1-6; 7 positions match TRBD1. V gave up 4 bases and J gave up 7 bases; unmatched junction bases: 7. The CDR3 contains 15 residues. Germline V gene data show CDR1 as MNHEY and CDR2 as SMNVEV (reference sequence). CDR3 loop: CASSSPGQKNSPLHF. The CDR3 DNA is TGTGCCAGCAGTTCCCCGGGACAGAAGAATTCACCCCTCCACTTT.

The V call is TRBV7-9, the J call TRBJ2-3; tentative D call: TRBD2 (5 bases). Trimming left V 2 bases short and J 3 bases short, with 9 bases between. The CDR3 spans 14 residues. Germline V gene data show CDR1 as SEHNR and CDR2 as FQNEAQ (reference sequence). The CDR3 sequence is CASSLPGRTDTQYF. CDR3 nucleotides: TGTGCCAGCAGCTTACCGGGAAGAACAGATACGCAGTATTTT.

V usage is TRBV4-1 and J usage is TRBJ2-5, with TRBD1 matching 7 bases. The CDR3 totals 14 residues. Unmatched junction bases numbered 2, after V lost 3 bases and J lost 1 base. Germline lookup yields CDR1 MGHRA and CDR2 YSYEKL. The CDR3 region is CASSHWDSQETQYF. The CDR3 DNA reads TGCGCCAGCAGCCACTGGGACAGCCAAGAGACCCAGTACTTC.

The CDR3 is CATSDGPGGRNYGYTF. The CDR3 DNA reads TGTGCCACCAGTGATGGGCCGGGAGGCAGAAACTATGGCTACACCTTC. J is TRBJ1-2 and V is TRBV24-1; D is unresolved. Germline V lookup: CDR1 KGHDR, CDR2 SFDVKD. The CDR3 contains 16 residues. Between the trimmed V and J ends, which lost 3 bases and 2 bases, there was a span of 15 bases.

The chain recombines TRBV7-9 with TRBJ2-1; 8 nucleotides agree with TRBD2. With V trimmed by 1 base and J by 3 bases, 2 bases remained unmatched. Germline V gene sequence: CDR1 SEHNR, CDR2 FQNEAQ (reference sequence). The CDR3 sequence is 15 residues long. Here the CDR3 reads CASSLDSGVYNEQFF. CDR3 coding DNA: TGTGCCAGCAGCTTAGATAGCGGGGTCTACAATGAGCAGTTCTTC.

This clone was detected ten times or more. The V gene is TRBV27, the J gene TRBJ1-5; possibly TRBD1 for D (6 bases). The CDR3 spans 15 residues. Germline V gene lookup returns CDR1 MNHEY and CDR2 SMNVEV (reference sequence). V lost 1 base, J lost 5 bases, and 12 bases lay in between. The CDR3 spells CASSLWSGVDQPQHF. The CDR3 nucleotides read TGTGCCAGCAGTTTATGGTCAGGGGTGGATCAGCCCCAGCATTTT.

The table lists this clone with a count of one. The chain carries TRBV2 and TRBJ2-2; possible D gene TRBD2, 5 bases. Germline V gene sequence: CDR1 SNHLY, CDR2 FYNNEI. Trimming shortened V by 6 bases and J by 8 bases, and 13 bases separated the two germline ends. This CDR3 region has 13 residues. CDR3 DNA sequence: TGTGCCAGCAGCGCCCGGGGAGCTGGGGAGCTGTTTTTT. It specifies CASSARGAGELFF.